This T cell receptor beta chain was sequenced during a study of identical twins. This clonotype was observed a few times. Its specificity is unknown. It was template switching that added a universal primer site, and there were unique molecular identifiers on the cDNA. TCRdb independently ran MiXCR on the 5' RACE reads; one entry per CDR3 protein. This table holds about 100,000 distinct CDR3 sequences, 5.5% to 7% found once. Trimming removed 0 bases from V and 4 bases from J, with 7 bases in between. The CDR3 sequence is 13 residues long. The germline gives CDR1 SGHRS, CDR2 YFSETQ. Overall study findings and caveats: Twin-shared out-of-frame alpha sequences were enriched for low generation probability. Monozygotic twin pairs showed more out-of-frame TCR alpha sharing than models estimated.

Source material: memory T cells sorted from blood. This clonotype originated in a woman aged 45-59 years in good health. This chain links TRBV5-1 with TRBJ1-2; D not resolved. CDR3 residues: CASSLALGYGYTF. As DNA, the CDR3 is TGCGCCAGCAGCTTGGCCCTAGGCTATGGCTACACCTTC. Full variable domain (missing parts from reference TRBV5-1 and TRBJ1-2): KAGVTQTPRYLIKTRGQQVTLSCSPISGHRSVSWYQQTPGQGLQFLFEYFSETQRNKGNFPGRFSGRQFSNSRSEMNVSTLELGDSALYLCASSLALGYGYTFGSGTRLTVV.